This T cell receptor (beta chain) was sequenced for a study of T cell repertoires in cytomegalovirus infection. About this clonotype: Its antigen is unidentified.

TCRdb independently ran MiXCR on the reads; one entry per CDR3 protein. The sample lists 900,000 to 950,000 distinct CDR3 sequences, 25% to 40% occurring once. CDR1 and CDR2 from the germline V gene are MNHEY and SMNVEV (reference sequence). Losses at the gene ends were 2 bases for V and 6 bases for J; bases not matched to a gene: 6. The CDR3 runs to 15 residues. This chain connects TRBV27 to TRBJ2-3; 9 positions agree with TRBD2. This sample comprised cultured CD8+ T cells from PBMCs, obtained from culture after CMV antigen stimulation. This receptor was obtained from a human donor in good health (CMV status not recorded). Some clones in this sample may be carry-over from other donors' samples. The CDR3 is CASSLQRGAGDTQYF. CDR3 nucleotide sequence: TGTGCCAGCAGTTTACAGCGGGGGGCCGGGGATACGCAGTATTTT.